This entry describes one T cell receptor beta chain. Sequenced by immunoSEQ multiplex PCR; TCRdb stores in-frame clones only, minus some. The sample includes 70,000 to 90,000 clones, 80% to 90% of them seen just once. The sample belongs to a study of blood T cell repertoires in COVID-19. Germline assignment: CDR1 MNHEY and CDR2 SMNVEV (reference sequence). V lost 0 bases, J lost 0 bases, and 9 bases lay in between. The CDR3 length is 15 residues. J is TRBJ2-7 and V is TRBV27, with D unclear. The sample was peripheral blood. This TCR came from a man aged 55 to 69 with acute or convalescent COVID-19. The CDR3 DNA follows: TGTGCCAGCAGTTTATCTCAGCTAGTCTCCTACGAGCAGTACTTC. Protein sequence: CASSLSQLVSYEQYF.